Following are 3 T cell receptor beta chains from one sample sequenced in a study of early T cells in non-severe SARS-CoV-2 infection. MiXCR was run by TCRdb on the 5' RACE reads, yielding one entry per CDR3 protein. Of 99,000 or so distinct CDR3 sequences detected, approximately 17% appear once; the ten largest clones hold 1.3%. Sequencing was carried out using whole blood. Receptors originate from an adult who was a healthcare worker with PCR-confirmed SARS-CoV-2 infection or an uninfected control (not recorded which).

This clonotype was counted many times. The CDR3 DNA is TGTGCCAGCTCGTTAGGACCCCAAAGCACAGATACGCAGTATTTT. Residues: CASSLGPQSTDTQYF. The V and J genes are TRBV18 and TRBJ2-3; D gene uncertain. The V end lost 6 bases, the J end lost 0 bases, and 13 bases lay between the germline ends. From germline, CDR1 is KGHSH and CDR2 LQKENI. The CDR3 extends over 15 amino acids.

The chain uses TRBV10-3 and TRBJ2-7; TRBD1 aligns across 10 bases. CDR3 size: 15 residues. Germline CDR1 is ENHRY and CDR2 is SYGVKD. V gave up 4 bases and J gave up 6 bases; unmatched junction bases: 9. The chain's CDR3 is CAISVTGGQSGEQYF. The CDR3 DNA reads TGTGCCATCAGTGTGACAGGGGGCCAGTCTGGCGAGCAGTACTTC.

The V call is TRBV18, the J call TRBJ2-7, with unresolved D. This CDR3 is 13 amino acids long. Between the trimmed V and J ends, which lost 3 bases and 4 bases, there was a span of 10 bases. Germline values: CDR1 KGHSH, CDR2 LQKENI. The CDR3 sequence: CASSPWTPYEQYF. CDR3 sequence (DNA): TGTGCCAGCTCACCCTGGACGCCTTACGAGCAGTACTTC.